The clone carrying this T cell receptor beta chain was detected only a few times. Its cognate antigen is unknown. This specimen comes from a study of cytomegalovirus exposure and HLA in healthy donors. The CDR3 contains 16 residues. The trim removed 5 bases at V and 0 bases at J, leaving 7 bases unmatched. Germline CDR1 is SGHVS and CDR2 is FNYEAQ. Overall study results and limits: In an earlier analysis, most TCR beta V segments were productive about 87% or about 30% of the time. CMV antigen specificity was confirmed in vitro for three CMV-associated chains.

The PCR contained 60 Vbeta and 13 Jbeta primers. Profiling relied on immunoSEQ multiplex PCR, and the TCRdb table lists in-frame clones only, not all of them. Here the sample spans 95,000 to 110,000 clones, 65% to 80% being singletons. Sequenced input: PBMCs. The genes are TRBV7-6 and TRBJ1-5; 7 positions agree with TRBD1. This receptor was identified in a male donor in good health and CMV-seronegative. This CDR3 reads CASSPGQSISNQPQHF. CDR3 coding DNA: TGTGCCAGCAGCCCGGGACAGTCGATTAGCAATCAGCCCCAGCATTTT.